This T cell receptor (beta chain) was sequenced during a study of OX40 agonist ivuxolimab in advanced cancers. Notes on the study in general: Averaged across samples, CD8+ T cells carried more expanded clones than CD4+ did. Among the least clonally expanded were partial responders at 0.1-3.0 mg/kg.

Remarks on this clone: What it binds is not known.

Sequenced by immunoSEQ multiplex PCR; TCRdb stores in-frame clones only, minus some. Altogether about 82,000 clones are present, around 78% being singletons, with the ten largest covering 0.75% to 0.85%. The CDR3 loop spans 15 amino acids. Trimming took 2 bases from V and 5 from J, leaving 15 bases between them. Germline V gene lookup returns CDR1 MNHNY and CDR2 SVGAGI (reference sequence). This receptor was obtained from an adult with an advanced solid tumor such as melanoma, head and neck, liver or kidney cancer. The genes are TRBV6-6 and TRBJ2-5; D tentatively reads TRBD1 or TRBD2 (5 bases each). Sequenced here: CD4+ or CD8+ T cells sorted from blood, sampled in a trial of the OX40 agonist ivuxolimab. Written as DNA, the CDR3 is TGTGCCAGCAGTTACATAACAGGACGCGGGGAGACCCAGTACTTC. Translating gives CASSYITGRGETQYF.